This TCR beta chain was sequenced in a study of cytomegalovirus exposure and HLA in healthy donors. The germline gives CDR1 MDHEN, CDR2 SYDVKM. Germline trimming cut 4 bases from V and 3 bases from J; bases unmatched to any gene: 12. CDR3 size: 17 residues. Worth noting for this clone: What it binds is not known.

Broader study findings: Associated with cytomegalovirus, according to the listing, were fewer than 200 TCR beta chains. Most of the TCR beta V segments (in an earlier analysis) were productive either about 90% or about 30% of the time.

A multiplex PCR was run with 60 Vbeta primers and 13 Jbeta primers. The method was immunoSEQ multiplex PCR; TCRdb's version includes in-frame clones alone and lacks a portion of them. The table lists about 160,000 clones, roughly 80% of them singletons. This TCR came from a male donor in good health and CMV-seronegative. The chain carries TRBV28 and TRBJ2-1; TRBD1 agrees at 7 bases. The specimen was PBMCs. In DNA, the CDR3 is TGTGCCAGCAGTTCTACACCCGGGACAGCCTTCTACAATGAGCAGTTCTTC. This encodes CASSSTPGTAFYNEQFF.